The source of this TCR beta chain is a study of identifying expanded T cells in peripheral blood. Assay: immunoSEQ multiplex PCR; the TCRdb copy retains only in-frame clones and omits some. Of approximately 130,000 clones listed, 86% are singletons. Collection occurred without any documented infections or immune events in donors. The sequenced sample was blood. The origin of this receptor is a person between 18 and 75 years old in good health.

The CDR3 bases are TGTGCCAGTGGACAGGGTAACAATGAGCAGTTCTTC. Protein product: CASGQGNNEQFF. J is TRBJ2-1 and V is TRBV7-3, with TRBD1 matching 8 bases. The J segment lost 5 bases and the V segment lost 9 bases, leaving 3 bases of the junction unmatched. CDR1 SGHTA and CDR2 FQGTGA come from the germline V gene. The CDR3 is 12 amino acids.